Below, 10 T cell receptor beta chains from the same sample are listed, as sequenced in a study of T cell responses to AZD1222 COVID-19 vaccine. Only in-frame clones appear in the TCRdb table, and some are missing; sequencing was by immunoSEQ multiplex PCR. The sample shows about 110,000 clones, around 90% of them seen only once. This sample comprised peripheral blood, obtained on day 0 of MenACWY control vaccination. The receptors shown here come from an adult in good health.

The gene calls are TRBV6-1 and TRBJ2-5, with TRBD1 as a possible D gene (5 bases). There are 15 residues in the CDR3. With 1 base removed from V and 2 bases from J, the gap between germline ends came to 11 bases. Germline V gene lookup returns CDR1 MNHNS and CDR2 SASEGT. In DNA, the CDR3 is TGTGCCAGCAGTGAAGTGTCAGGACAACAAGAGACCCAGTACTTC. As protein: CASSEVSGQQETQYF.

V gene TRBV27 combines with J gene TRBJ1-1, with 10 bases that match TRBD1. The CDR3 consists of 15 residues. After removal of 0 bases from V and 8 bases from J, the junction contained 6 bases not matched to a gene. Germline V gene lookup returns CDR1 MNHEY and CDR2 SMNVEV (reference sequence). The CDR3 coding sequence is TGTGCCAGCAGTTTATCCCCCCCGGGACAGGGGGAAGCTTTCTTT. Translated: CASSLSPPGQGEAFF.

This chain uses TRBV6-5 with TRBJ2-3; 7 bases match TRBD1. CDR3 size: 14 residues. Trimming removed 6 bases from V and 2 bases from J; junction bases left unmatched: 5. CDR1 is MNHEY and CDR2 is SVGAGI in the germline V gene. CDR3: CASRLTGLTDTQYF. Here the CDR3 DNA reads TGTGCCAGCAGATTGACAGGGCTCACAGATACGCAGTATTTT.

The chain uses TRBV15 and TRBJ1-6, with D hard to call. Trimming shortened V by 0 bases and J by 9 bases, and 12 bases separated the two germline ends. Per germline, CDR1 LNHNV and CDR2 YYDKDF (reference sequence). The CDR3 sequence is 15 residues long. The CDR3 coding sequence is TGTGCCACCAGCAGAGATGGACGGGGTGGTTCACCCCTCCACTTT. This sequence encodes CATSRDGRGGSPLHF.

The V call is TRBV7-3, the J call TRBJ1-1; D not certain. This CDR3 region has 13 residues. Between the trimmed V and J ends, which lost 4 bases and 1 base, there was a span of 7 bases. Per the germline V gene, CDR1 is SGHTA and CDR2 is FQGTGA. CDR3 in amino acids: CASSSSQNTEAFF. DNA of the CDR3: TGTGCCAGCAGCTCGTCACAGAACACTGAAGCTTTCTTT. The variable domain in full, completed from reference TRBV7-3 and TRBJ1-1, reads GAGVSQTPSNKVTEKGKYVELRCDPISGHTALYWYRQSLGQGPEFLIYFQGTGAADDSGLPNDRFFAVRPEGSVSTLKIQRTERGDSAVYLCASSSSQNTEAFFGQGTRLTVV.

The V gene is TRBV30, the J gene TRBJ1-1; no clear D. From germline, CDR1 is GTSNPN and CDR2 SVGIG (reference sequence). Trimming pared 2 bases from V and 1 base from J, leaving 5 bases between. The CDR3 extends over 12 amino acids. The CDR3 reads CAWSLPNTEAFF. The CDR3 nucleotides read TGTGCCTGGAGTCTTCCGAACACTGAAGCTTTCTTT.

The chain has TRBV6-2 or TRBV6-3 and TRBJ1-5; D is ambiguous. The germline gives CDR1 MNHEY, CDR2 SVGEGT. This CDR3 has 14 residues. The V gene lost 2 bases and the J gene lost 7 bases, with 12 bases spanning the gap. Here the CDR3 reads CASSYTTRGQPQHF. The CDR3 nucleotides read TGTGCCAGCAGTTACACGACCCGGGGACAGCCCCAGCATTTT.

V usage is TRBV19 and J usage is TRBJ2-1, with D tentatively TRBD1 (6 bases). Trimming pared 4 bases from V and 9 bases from J, leaving 13 bases between. The CDR3 has 13 amino acids. Germline V gene lookup returns CDR1 LNHDA and CDR2 SQIVND (reference sequence). CDR3 sequence reads: CASSTNDRTEQFF. DNA for the CDR3: TGTGCCAGTAGTACCAATGACAGGACTGAGCAGTTCTTC. Full variable domain (outside the CDR3, taken from reference TRBV19 and TRBJ2-1): DGGITQSPKYLFRKEGQNVTLSCEQNLNHDAMYWYRQDPGQGLRLIYYSQIVNDFQKGDIAEGYSVSREKKESFPLTVTSAQKNPTAFYLCASSTNDRTEQFFGPGTRLTVL.

The V gene is TRBV4-2, the J gene TRBJ1-3; no reliable D call. CDR3 length: 14 amino acids. The V and J ends lost 7 bases and 3 bases respectively, with 13 bases between them. The germline gives CDR1 LGHNA, CDR2 YNFKEQ. The CDR3 sequence is CASNQNINGNTIYF. CDR3 DNA sequence: TGTGCCAGCAACCAGAACATAAATGGAAACACCATATATTTT.

This chain connects TRBV28 to TRBJ1-2; 7 nucleotides align to TRBD1. J gave up 7 bases and V 4 bases, and 12 bases lay outside the gene matches. Germline V gene sequence: CDR1 MDHEN, CDR2 SYDVKM. This CDR3 has 15 amino acids. The CDR3 loop reads CASSSGTVALLGYTF. In nucleotides, the CDR3 is TGTGCCAGCAGTTCTGGGACAGTTGCATTGCTTGGCTACACCTTC.